These 18 T cell receptor beta chains share one sample of origin, sequenced in a study of regulatory T cells in long-lasting Graves disease. Researchers made TCR beta libraries by using iRepertoire HTBI primers and running Arm-PCR on CDR3 regions. One entry per CDR3 protein, called by TCRdb with MiXCR from the multiplex PCR reads. The repertoire has roughly 420,000 distinct CDR3 sequences, around 15% of them found once; the top ten carry around a tenth. Stated time point: newly diagnosed GD, antithyroid drugs for less than 3 months. TCR sequences were obtained from RNA taken from PBMCs. In addition, the sample was reused for a study of T cells in Graves' hyperthyroidism and ophthalmopathy.

The sequencing used peripheral blood mononuclear cells (PBMCs), collected at new diagnosis, from a patient treated with antithyroid drugs. The receptor source for this set is a woman aged 25 to 45 with Graves disease.

This clonotype was detected many times. The rearrangement uses TRBV6-2 or TRBV6-3 and TRBJ2-7; 7 positions match TRBD1. The germline V gene has CDR1 MNHEY and CDR2 SVGEGT. This CDR3 has 17 amino acids. V lost 2 bases and J lost 4; bases outside the gene matches: 14. CDR3 sequence reads: CASSYGFGTAASYEQYF. CDR3 DNA: TGTGCCAGCAGTTACGGGTTCGGGACAGCAGCTTCTTACGAGCAGTACTTC.

This clonotype was seen a few times. The chain carries TRBV29-1 and TRBJ2-7, with no clear D. This CDR3 has 12 residues. V shed 4 bases and J shed 5 bases, with 12 bases lying between them. CDR1 is SQVTM, CDR2 ANQGSEA, per germline. CDR3 nucleotides: TGCAGCGTTGGACTTGGTGGAGACGAGCAGTACTTC. Its translation: CSVGLGGDEQYF.

This clonotype was counted at least ten times. This chain links TRBV18 with TRBJ2-5, with D tentatively TRBD1 or TRBD2 (5 bases each). V was trimmed by 6 bases and J by 4 bases, leaving 12 bases between them. CDR1 KGHSH and CDR2 LQKENI come from the germline V gene. The CDR3 spans 13 residues. CDR3 sequence reads: CASSEFGGETQYF. CDR3 bases: TGTGCCAGCTCGGAATTTGGGGGAGAGACCCAGTACTTC.

At least ten counts were recorded for this clonotype. This chain connects TRBV5-1 to TRBJ2-6; D might be TRBD1 or TRBD2, each matching 5 bases. Trimming took off 4 bases at V and 2 bases at J, with 10 bases between the two ends. CDR1 and CDR2 from the germline V gene are SGHRS and YFSETQ. The CDR3 spans 15 residues. CDR3 in amino acids: CASSPQGAGANVLTF. Here the CDR3 DNA reads TGCGCCAGCAGCCCCCAGGGAGCTGGGGCCAACGTCCTGACTTTC. Together with reference TRBV5-1 and TRBJ2-6, the CDR3 gives the full variable domain: KAGVTQTPRYLIKTRGQQVTLSCSPISGHRSVSWYQQTPGQGLQFLFEYFSETQRNKGNFPGRFSGRQFSNSRSEMNVSTLELGDSALYLCASSPQGAGANVLTFGAGSRLTVL.

This clonotype was picked up many times. The J gene is TRBJ1-1, the V gene TRBV6-1; D is perhaps TRBD1 (6 bases). Germline CDR1 and CDR2: MNHNS and SASEGT. V lost 8 bases, J lost 0 bases, and 13 bases lay in between. This CDR3 is built from 14 residues. As DNA, the CDR3 is TGTGCCAGCTACAGGGTGACCCTGAACACTGAAGCTTTCTTT. Amino acids: CASYRVTLNTEAFF.

This clonotype has at least ten counts. The V call is TRBV11-2, the J call TRBJ2-7, with no clear D. CDR1 is SGHAT, CDR2 FQNNGV, per germline. V shed 1 base and J shed 3 bases, with 7 bases lying between them. The CDR3 totals 13 residues. CDR3 loop: CASSLGHNYEQYF. The CDR3 DNA follows: TGTGCCAGCAGCTTAGGTCACAACTACGAGCAGTACTTC.

This clonotype was picked up a small number of times. J is TRBJ1-1 and V is TRBV6-1; no reliable D call. Germline V gene lookup returns CDR1 MNHNS and CDR2 SASEGT. V was trimmed by 7 bases and J by 1 base, leaving 13 bases between them. The CDR3 runs 14 residues. The CDR3: CASKVDARNTEAFF. The CDR3 DNA sequence: TGTGCCAGCAAAGTGGACGCCCGGAACACTGAAGCTTTCTTT.

This clonotype was seen at least ten times. V is TRBV5-5 and J is TRBJ2-5; 9 bases agree with TRBD1. Germline CDR1 is SGHKS and CDR2 is YYEKEE (reference sequence). V was clipped by 3 bases and J by 5 bases; unmatched bases: 8. This CDR3 is built from 15 residues. The CDR3 DNA sequence: TGTGCCAGCAGCTCGGGACAGGGAGTTAGGGAGACCCAGTACTTC. This gives the protein CASSSGQGVRETQYF.

This clonotype was counted ten times or more. The chain joins TRBV24-1 to TRBJ2-1; a weak D match, TRBD1 (5 bases). The V end was cut by 9 bases, the J end by 9 bases, with 14 bases between. CDR1 is KGHDR and CDR2 is SFDVKD in the germline V gene. The CDR3 is 12 amino acids. CDR3 nucleotide sequence: TGTGCCACCGGCAGGGCCGTGGGTGAGCAGTTCTTC. It translates to CATGRAVGEQFF.

The chain carries TRBV20-1 and TRBJ2-3; 13 nucleotides match TRBD2. The CDR3 runs 15 residues. Germline assignment: CDR1 DFQATT and CDR2 SNEGSKA (reference sequence). V trimming: 5 bases; J trimming: 5 bases; junction bases outside the gene matches: 7. The CDR3 loop is CSALTSGRPQDTQYF. The CDR3 bases are TGCAGTGCTCTGACTAGCGGGAGGCCCCAAGATACGCAGTATTTT.

Comment on this clonotype: With only one base between it and a far larger clone, this is likely a read error. The chain joins TRBV6-9 to TRBJ1-5; TRBD1 might be the D (6 bases). Germline assignment: CDR1 MNHGY and CDR2 SVAAGI. This CDR3 is built from 19 residues. V shed 4 bases and J shed 2 bases, with 24 bases lying between them. CDR3 sequence reads: CASSSPLTFPQGGNQPQHF. DNA of the CDR3: TGTGCCAGCAGTTCCCCGCTAACCTTCCCACAGGGAGGCAATCAGCCCCAGCATTTT.

The chain links TRBV20-1 to TRBJ2-1, with 11 bases lining up with TRBD2. V shed 0 bases and J 8 bases; nucleotides not matched to a gene: 9. CDR1 is DFQATT, CDR2 SNEGSKA, per germline (reference sequence). The CDR3 contains 16 residues. The CDR3 coding sequence is TGCAGTGCTAGAGATTTAGCGGGAGGGCCTTTCGATGAGCAGTTCTTC. This translates into CSARDLAGGPFDEQFF.

The chain joins TRBV11-2 to TRBJ2-1, with 8 bases lining up with TRBD2. Per the germline V gene, CDR1 is SGHAT and CDR2 is FQNNGV. Losses at the gene ends were 6 bases for V and 8 bases for J; bases not matched to a gene: 3. The CDR3 runs to 12 residues. This CDR3 reads CASRHSGDEQFF. CDR3 nucleotide sequence: TGTGCCAGCAGACATAGCGGGGATGAGCAGTTCTTC.

The sample holds many counts of this clonotype. The J gene is TRBJ1-5, the V gene TRBV18; D uncertain. V was shortened by 6 bases and J by 8 bases, with 14 bases between the two germline ends. The CDR3 length is 13 residues. CDR1 KGHSH and CDR2 LQKENI come from the germline V gene. CDR3 DNA: TGTGCCAGCTCCCCTGCTCGGCCCGAGCCCCAGCATTTT. It specifies CASSPARPEPQHF. The whole variable domain, remainder taken from reference TRBV18 and TRBJ1-5, is NAGVMQNPRHLVRRRGQEARLRCSPMKGHSHVYWYRQLPEEGLKFMVYLQKENIIDESGMPKERFSAEFPKEGPSILRIQQVVRGDSAAYFCASSPARPEPQHFGDGTRLSIL.

Concerning this clonotype: A far more abundant clone sits one base away, making this likely a read error. The rearrangement joins TRBV11-2 to TRBJ2-5; 8 bases match TRBD2. The CDR3 length is 14 residues. From germline, CDR1 is SGHAT and CDR2 FQNNGV. The CDR3 region is CASSLGPGGDERFF. The CDR3 DNA follows: TGTGCCAGCAGCTTAGGTCCGGGGGGGGATGAGCGGTTCTTC.

This clonotype was counted at least ten times. The rearrangement uses TRBV28 and TRBJ2-3, with TRBD2 matching 7 bases. With 2 bases clipped from V and 2 bases from J, the junction kept 10 bases outside the gene matches. CDR1 is MDHEN, CDR2 SYDVKM, per germline. The length of the CDR3 is 17 residues. The CDR3 region is CASSLTTRDYHTDTQYF. The CDR3 DNA sequence: TGTGCCAGCAGTTTAACCACGAGGGACTACCACACAGATACGCAGTATTTT.

A word on this clonotype: A single base separates this from a much larger clone, so it may be a read error. The chain has TRBV2 and TRBJ2-5; 11 bases match TRBD1. This CDR3 region has 16 residues. CDR1 is SNHLY, CDR2 FYNNEI, per germline. Trimming at V came to 3 bases and at J to 2 bases, leaving 5 bases not matched to a gene. CDR3 amino acids: CASSDPGQGEQETQYF. DNA of the CDR3: TGTGCCAGCAGTGACCCGGGACAGGGGGAACAAGAGACCCAGTACTTC.

Of note for this clonotype: A single base separates this from a much larger clone, so it may be a read error. As DNA, the CDR3 is TGTGCCAGCAGCGGCAGGGGGTTCTACAATGAGCAGTTCTTC. Translated: CASSGRGFYNEQFF. This chain connects TRBV27 to TRBJ2-1; 7 bases align to TRBD1. The ends lost 6 bases at V and 3 bases at J; junction bases unmatched: 5. This CDR3 is built from 14 residues. The germline gives CDR1 MNHEY, CDR2 SMNVEV (reference sequence).